The clone carrying this T cell receptor beta chain was detected only once. The repertoire was sequenced with immunoSEQ multiplex PCR; TCRdb's copy has only in-frame clones and lacks some. The data contain approximately 93,000 clones, about 91% of them singletons. These data come from a study of blood T cell repertoires in COVID-19. Background on the study: From T cells, B-cell-depleted T cells, or PBMCs came the material, which was cDNA or gDNA.

Germline values: CDR1 MNHEY, CDR2 SMNVEV (reference sequence). Losses at the gene ends were 6 bases for V and 2 bases for J; bases not matched to a gene: 4. CDR3 size: 14 residues. The rearrangement joins TRBV27 to TRBJ2-3; 8 nucleotides line up with TRBD2. This TCR was sampled from a man in his forties or fifties with COVID-19, enrolled during active disease. Specimen: peripheral blood. The CDR3 here is CASRPGGNTDTQYF. The CDR3 coding sequence is TGTGCCAGCAGGCCGGGGGGGAACACAGATACGCAGTATTTT.